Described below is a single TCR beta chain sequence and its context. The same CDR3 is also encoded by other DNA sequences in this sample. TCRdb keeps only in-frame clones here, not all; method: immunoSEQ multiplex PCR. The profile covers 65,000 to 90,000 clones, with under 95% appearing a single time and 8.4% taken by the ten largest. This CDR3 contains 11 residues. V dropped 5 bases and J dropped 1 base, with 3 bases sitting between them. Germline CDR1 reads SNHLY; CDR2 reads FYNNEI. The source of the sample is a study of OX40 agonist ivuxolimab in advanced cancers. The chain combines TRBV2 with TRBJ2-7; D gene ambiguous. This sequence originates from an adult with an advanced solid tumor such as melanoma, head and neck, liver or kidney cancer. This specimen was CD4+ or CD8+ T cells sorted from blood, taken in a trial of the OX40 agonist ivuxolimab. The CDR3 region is CASSSSYEQYV. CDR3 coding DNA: TGTGCCAGCAGTTCTTCCTACGAGCAGTACGTC.